The clone carrying this T cell receptor (beta chain) was detected many times. With the read ending 3 residues before the CDR3 end, the germline J gene is used to fill in that end. The data were produced by immunoSEQ multiplex PCR, yet TCRdb's version contains in-frame clones alone and is incomplete. The specimen has around 50,000 clones, none found just once. The sample comes from a study of T cell clonality in common variable immunodeficiency. Trimming took 6 bases from V and 2 from J; bases not matched to a gene: 8. The germline V gene has CDR1 SQVTM and CDR2 ANQGSEA. The CDR3 sequence is 15 residues long.

Input material: peripheral blood mononuclear cells. The rearrangement links TRBV29-1 to TRBJ1-3, with 9 bases that match TRBD1. This receptor was obtained from a person between 18 and 75 years old in good health. Incomplete CDR3 DNA: TGCAGCGTCGTTACCGGGACAGGGACTGGAAACACC. This codes for CSVVTGTGTGNT. In full, the CDR3 reads CSVVTGTGTGNTIYF.